What follows are 25 T cell receptor beta chains derived from one specimen sequenced in a study of CD8+ T cells in alopecia areata. RNA was isolated and reverse transcribed to cDNA, the sequencing template. Assay used: immunoSEQ multiplex PCR; TCRdb lists only in-frame clones, some missing. Singletons are absent from the sample, which has roughly 260,000 clones. Cells from pooled cutaneous lymph nodes were sorted by CD4, CD8alpha, NKG2D, NKG2ACE and other markers. Material for sequencing was CD4+ T cells sorted from a lymph node. Source of these receptors: a C3H/HeJ mouse with alopecia areata. Mouse MHC haplotype: H2-k.

For this clone: Gene names are the mouse ones. With the read ending 4 residues before the CDR3 end, the germline J gene is used to fill in that end. The rearrangement uses TRBV5 and TRBJ2-1, with D unresolved. V lost 0 bases to trimming and J lost 2 bases, with 8 bases between them. Looked up from germline, CDR1 is LGHNA and CDR2 is YNLKQL (reference sequence). The CDR3 consists of 15 residues. CDR3 sequence reads: CASSQDSPYYAEQFF. Partial CDR3 DNA: TGTGCCAGCAGCCAAGACAGCCCCTACTATGCT.

For this clone: Genes and germline are mouse. Sequencing ends 4 residues short of the CDR3 end; the germline J gene provides the rest. The gene calls are TRBV13-3 and TRBJ2-7, with 9 bases identical to TRBD2. CDR1 NNHDY and CDR2 SYVADS come from the germline V gene. This CDR3 spans 14 amino acids. The CDR3 bases that were read are TGTGCCAGCAGTGATGGGACTGGGGTATAT. Protein sequence: CASSDGTGVY. The entire CDR3 is CASSDGTGVYEQYF.

This clone showed up just a few times. The genes and germline here are from mouse. Sequencing ends 4 residues short of the CDR3 end; the germline J gene provides the rest. The V and J genes are TRBV5 and TRBJ2-5; TRBD2 agrees at 8 bases. The V and J ends lost 2 bases and 2 bases, in that order; junction bases with no gene match: 3. Germline V CDR1 and CDR2: LGHNA, YNLKQL (reference sequence). The length of the CDR3 is 15 residues. The sequenced part of the CDR3 DNA is TGTGCCAGCAGCCAAACCTGGGGGGTCCAAGAC. Translated, it gives CASSQTWGVQD. The complete CDR3 reads CASSQTWGVQDTQYF.

This clone turned up a few times. The listed genes are named as in mouse. The CDR3 sequence: CASGLGGTETLYF. Incomplete CDR3 DNA: TGTGCCAGCGGACTGGGGGGCACAGAA. The chain is built from TRBV13-2 and TRBJ2-3; 9 bases line up with TRBD2. The read gets to within 4 residues of the CDR3 end, and the germline J gene fills in the rest. CDR1 is NNHNN, CDR2 SYGAGS, per germline (reference sequence). V shed 5 bases and J 4 bases; nucleotides not matched to a gene: 2. This CDR3 comprises 13 residues.

This clone has a handful of counts. Genes and germline are mouse. The CDR3 goes on 4 residues after the read ends, and that part is filled in from the germline J gene. The V gene is TRBV5, the J gene TRBJ2-7; the D is unclear. The CDR3 spans 14 residues. Germline CDR1 reads LGHNA; CDR2 reads YNLKQL (reference sequence). V was cut by 0 bases and J by 3 bases, with 9 bases left in between. CDR3 DNA, as far as it was read: TGTGCCAGCAGCCAAGAAAACATCCTCTAT. It codes for CASSQENILY. The whole CDR3 reads CASSQENILYEQYF.

This clone has more than one count but fewer than ten. The germline and genes are mouse ones. The covered CDR3 bases are TGTGCCAGCAGTTCGGGACTGGGGGGCAGTGCAGAA. It is translated as CASSSGLGGSAE. In full, the CDR3 is CASSSGLGGSAETLYF. J is TRBJ2-3 and V is TRBV14, with TRBD2 matching 12 bases. The CDR3 end falls 4 residues outside the read, so it is completed with the germline J gene. Looked up from germline, CDR1 is SGHDT and CDR2 is FRDEAV. J lost 0 bases, V lost 3 bases, and 2 bases had no gene match. The length of the CDR3 is 16 residues.

A note on this clone: Gene and germline names: mouse. The read finishes 4 residues shy of the CDR3 end, and the germline J gene is used to complete it. The chain employs TRBV13-2 and TRBJ2-3; D might be TRBD2 (6 bases). Germline lookup yields CDR1 NNHNN and CDR2 SYGAGS (reference sequence). Trimming took 1 base from V and 1 from J, leaving 10 bases between them. This CDR3 contains 15 residues. The CDR3 bases that were read are TGTGCCAGCGGTGATTGGGCTGGGGGTGCAGAA. It is translated as CASGDWAGGAE. The complete CDR3 reads CASGDWAGGAETLYF.

This clone was seen more than once but under ten times. Gene names are the mouse ones. Sequencing ends 4 residues short of the CDR3 end; the germline J gene provides the rest. The gene calls are TRBV13-1 and TRBJ2-3; 12 nucleotides agree with TRBD1. The V and J ends lost 7 bases and 4 bases, in that order; junction bases with no gene match: 1. Looked up from germline, CDR1 is NSHNY and CDR2 is SYGAGN. The CDR3 length is 13 residues. Incomplete CDR3 DNA: TGTGCCAGCGGGGACAGGGGGCCAGAA. This sequence encodes CASGDRGPE. The whole CDR3 sequence is CASGDRGPETLYF.

This clone showed up just a few times. Gene labels here are mouse ones. The read finishes 4 residues shy of the CDR3 end, and the germline J gene is used to complete it. The V call is TRBV1, the J call TRBJ2-5, with TRBD2 matching 14 bases. The CDR3 has 15 amino acids. CDR1 is NSQYPW, CDR2 LRSPGD, per germline (reference sequence). CDR3 loop: CTCSGDWGGKDTQYF. The sequenced CDR3 bases are TGCACCTGCAGTGGGGACTGGGGGGGCAAAGAC. Together with reference TRBV1 and TRBJ2-5, the CDR3 gives the full variable domain: VTLLEQNPRWRLVPRGQAVNLRCILKNSQYPWMSWYQQDLQKQLQWLFTLRSPGDKEVKSLPGADYLATRVTDTELRLQVANMSQGRTLYCTCSGDWGGKDTQYFGPGTRLLVL.

This clone showed up just a few times. Genes and germline are mouse. The missing CDR3 end, 4 residues past where the read stops, is filled in from the germline J gene. Other DNA sequences in this specimen translate into the identical CDR3. This chain uses TRBV19 with TRBJ2-5, with 9 nucleotides matching TRBD1. CDR1 and CDR2 from the germline V gene are FNHDT and SITEND (reference sequence). This CDR3 comprises 14 residues. CDR3 loop: CASSIRDREDTQYF. The part of the CDR3 DNA that was read is TGTGCCAGCAGTATACGGGACAGGGAAGAC.

Points on this clone: Genes and germline come from the mouse. The read terminates 4 residues ahead of where the CDR3 ends, so the germline J gene completes it. The rearrangement links TRBV13-1 to TRBJ2-5; 14 bases map to TRBD2. The CDR3 has 18 residues. Germline CDR1 is NSHNY and CDR2 is SYGAGN. CDR3 protein: CASSDVGTGGARADTQYF. The CDR3 bases that were read are TGTGCCAGCAGTGATGTAGGGACTGGGGGGGCGCGAGCTGAC.

This clone occurred a few times. Gene names refer to mouse genes. The read ends 4 residues shy of where the CDR3 ends; the end is completed using the germline J gene. The chain combines TRBV1 with TRBJ2-5; 14 nucleotides match TRBD2. Germline loops: CDR1 NSQYPW, CDR2 LRSPGD (reference sequence). This CDR3 spans 15 amino acids. The covered CDR3 bases are TGCACCTGCAGTGTGGGACTGGGGGGGCGCGAC. Translating gives CTCSVGLGGRD. The whole CDR3 protein reads CTCSVGLGGRDTQYF. The variable domain in full, completed from reference TRBV1 and TRBJ2-5, reads VTLLEQNPRWRLVPRGQAVNLRCILKNSQYPWMSWYQQDLQKQLQWLFTLRSPGDKEVKSLPGADYLATRVTDTELRLQVANMSQGRTLYCTCSVGLGGRDTQYFGPGTRLLVL.

About this clone itself: Here the gene names and germline are mouse. The CDR3 end is not reached by the read, which stops 3 residues before it; the germline J gene fills it in. The chain employs TRBV19 and TRBJ1-6; D may be TRBD1 (6 bases). TRBJ1-6 is classed as an ORF, of uncertain function. From germline, CDR1 is FNHDT and CDR2 SITEND (reference sequence). There are 16 residues in the CDR3. The V and J ends lost 0 bases and 4 bases respectively, with 11 bases between them. CDR3 DNA, as far as it was read: TGTGCCAGCAGTATAGCGGACAGATCTTATAATTCGCCC. Protein product: CASSIADRSYNSP. The CDR3 in full is CASSIADRSYNSPLYF.

Note on this clone: Mouse names are used for the genes. Read data end 3 residues before the CDR3 end; the end is taken from the germline J gene. The chain is built from TRBV1 and TRBJ1-6; no clear D gene. TRBJ1-6 is flagged as an ORF with uncertain function. The CDR3 has 14 amino acids. The V gene lost 4 bases and the J gene lost 3 bases, with 7 bases spanning the gap. CDR1 and CDR2 (germline): NSQYPW, LRSPGD (reference sequence). The CDR3 spells CTCSGNSYNSPLYF. The DNA read from the CDR3 is TGCACCTGCAGTGGCAACAGCTATAATTCGCCC.

With regard to this clone: All gene names here are mouse names. This CDR3 is also generated by other DNA sequences in the sample. The DNA read from the CDR3 is TGTGCCAGCGGTGAACTGGGGGGATAT. Encoded protein: CASGELGGY. The full-length CDR3 reads as CASGELGGYEQYF. The rearrangement links TRBV13-2 to TRBJ2-7, with 9 bases matching TRBD2. From the germline J gene comes the end of the CDR3, since the read stops 4 residues before it. CDR1 is NNHNN and CDR2 is SYGAGS in the germline V gene (reference sequence). The CDR3 runs 13 residues.

A remark on this clone: Mouse gene names and germline throughout. The sequenced fragment ends 4 residues before the CDR3 boundary, so the rest is inferred from the germline J gene. The genes are TRBV13-3 and TRBJ2-2; a possible D gene is TRBD1 (6 bases). The V end lost 3 bases, the J end lost 0 bases, and 9 bases lay between the germline ends. The CDR3 runs to 15 residues. Germline V gene data show CDR1 as NNHDY and CDR2 as SYVADS. CDR3 protein: CASSGTVANTGQLYF. The DNA read from the CDR3 is TGTGCCAGCAGTGGGACAGTAGCAAACACCGGG.

The table lists this clone with a few counts. Gene names and germline refer to mouse. With the read ending 4 residues before the CDR3 end, the germline J gene is used to fill in that end. The chain combines TRBV31 with TRBJ1-2; possible D gene TRBD1, 6 bases. In germline, CDR1 is GKSSPN, CDR2 SITVG. V was cut by 0 bases and J by 4 bases, with 9 bases left in between. The CDR3 is made up of 13 amino acids. The sequenced CDR3 bases are TGTGCCTGGAGTCTAAACAGGGCCTCC. This translates into CAWSLNRAS. The whole CDR3 protein reads CAWSLNRASDYTF.

This clone was detected only a few times. These gene names are mouse names. The CDR3 end falls 4 residues outside the read, so it is completed with the germline J gene. Other DNA sequences in the same sample also yield this CDR3. The V gene is TRBV13-1, the J gene TRBJ2-3; the D gene is possibly TRBD1 (5 bases). V was shortened by 1 base and J by 4 bases, with 7 bases between the two germline ends. In germline, CDR1 is NSHNY, CDR2 SYGAGN. There are 13 residues in the CDR3. The CDR3 loop reads CASSDSGTETLYF. CDR3 DNA (partial): TGTGCCAGCAGTGATTCAGGGACAGAA.

This clone was picked up a small number of times. The gene names given are mouse names. With the read ending 4 residues before the CDR3 end, the germline J gene is used to fill in that end. The chain carries TRBV13-1 and TRBJ2-7; D gene ambiguous. The length of the CDR3 is 12 residues. Germline V gene data show CDR1 as NSHNY and CDR2 as SYGAGN. CDR3 sequence: CASSETNYEQYF. The CDR3 DNA, read in part, is TGTGCCAGCAGTGAGACAAATTAT.

This clone has a handful of counts. The gene names here belong to mouse. The observed sequence ends 4 residues before the CDR3 terminus, with the missing tail filled in from the germline J gene. The V call is TRBV1, the J call TRBJ2-3, with a weak D call TRBD1 (6 bases). Germline V CDR1 and CDR2: NSQYPW, LRSPGD (reference sequence). Trimming removed 0 bases from V and 4 bases from J, with 8 bases in between. The CDR3 totals 14 residues. The CDR3 sequence is CTCSADGDTETLYF. CDR3 DNA, as far as it was read: TGCACCTGCAGTGCAGATGGGGACACAGAA.

This clone has just a few counts. Mouse names are used for the genes. The CDR3 end lies 4 residues beyond the end of the read and is filled in from the germline J gene. V usage is TRBV1 and J usage is TRBJ2-7; TRBD1 might be the D (6 bases). The germline V and J ends were trimmed by 3 bases and 0 bases, with 12 bases remaining between them. The CDR3 spans 15 residues. Germline V CDR1 and CDR2: NSQYPW, LRSPGD (reference sequence). CDR3 bases read: TGCACCTGCAGTGCCACAGGGATGAGCTCCTAT. Its protein product is CTCSATGMSSY. The whole CDR3 reads CTCSATGMSSYEQYF.

Concerning this clone itself: Mouse germline and gene names are used. The CDR3 goes on 4 residues after the read ends, and that part is filled in from the germline J gene. The chain couples TRBV1 to TRBJ1-1; 7 nucleotides align to TRBD1. Germline CDR1 NSQYPW, CDR2 LRSPGD (reference sequence). The CDR3 extends over 14 amino acids. The trim removed 3 bases at V and 4 bases at J, leaving 5 bases unmatched. CDR3: CTCSADRAGTEVFF. The sequenced part of the CDR3 DNA is TGCACCTGCAGTGCCGACAGGGCGGGCACA.

This clone was counted only a few times. Gene names are the mouse ones. Read sequence stops 4 residues before the CDR3 end, and the germline J gene provides the missing end. V usage is TRBV1 and J usage is TRBJ2-1; 7 bases align to TRBD1. V gave up 0 bases and J gave up 4 bases; unmatched junction bases: 3. Germline assignment: CDR1 NSQYPW and CDR2 LRSPGD (reference sequence). This CDR3 spans 15 amino acids. The sequenced CDR3 bases are TGCACCTGCAGTGCAGATGGGGACAGATATGCT. Translated: CTCSADGDRYA. The CDR3 in full is CTCSADGDRYAEQFF. The entire variable domain, with the rest obtained from reference TRBV1 and TRBJ2-1, is as follows: VTLLEQNPRWRLVPRGQAVNLRCILKNSQYPWMSWYQQDLQKQLQWLFTLRSPGDKEVKSLPGADYLATRVTDTELRLQVANMSQGRTLYCTCSADGDRYAEQFFGPGTRLTVL.

On this clone itself: The gene symbols are mouse symbols. The sequence runs out 4 residues before the end of the CDR3; the remainder is reconstructed from the germline J gene. Other DNA sequences of this sample code for an identical CDR3. The chain couples TRBV5 to TRBJ2-5, with 9 bases aligning to TRBD2. The junction had 4 bases not matched to a gene; V was cut back by 4 bases and J by 2 bases. The CDR3 has 15 amino acids. The germline V gene encodes CDR1 LGHNA and CDR2 YNLKQL (reference sequence). This chain's CDR3 is CASSPLTGGQDTQYF. The sequenced CDR3 bases are TGTGCCAGCAGCCCCCTGACTGGGGGCCAAGAC.

This clone was seen a few times. Mouse names are used for the genes. The read comes to an end 4 residues before the CDR3 does, leaving the germline J gene to fill in the end. This rearrangement joins TRBV31 to TRBJ2-3; a weak D match, TRBD1 (6 bases). The CDR3 totals 15 residues. V dropped 3 bases and J dropped 0 bases, with 13 bases sitting between them. CDR1 GKSSPN and CDR2 SITVG come from the germline V gene. CDR3 sequence: CAWRGRGFSAETLYF. The DNA read from the CDR3 is TGTGCCTGGAGGGGGAGGGGGTTTAGTGCAGAA. The whole variable domain, remainder taken from reference TRBV31 and TRBJ2-3, is AQTIHQWPVAEIKAVGSPLSLGCTIKGKSSPNLYWYWQATGGTLQQLFYSITVGQVESVVQLNLSASRPKDDQFILSTEKLLLSHSGFYLCAWRGRGFSAETLYFGSGTRLTVL.